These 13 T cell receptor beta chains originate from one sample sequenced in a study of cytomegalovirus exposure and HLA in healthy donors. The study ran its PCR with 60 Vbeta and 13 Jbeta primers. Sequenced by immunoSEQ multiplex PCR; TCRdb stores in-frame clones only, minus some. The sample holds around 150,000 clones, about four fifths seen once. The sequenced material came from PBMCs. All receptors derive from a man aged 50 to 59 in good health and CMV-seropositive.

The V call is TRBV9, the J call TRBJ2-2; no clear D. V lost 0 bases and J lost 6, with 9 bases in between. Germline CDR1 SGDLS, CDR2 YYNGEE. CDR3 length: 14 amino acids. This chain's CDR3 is CASSVVAHSGELFF. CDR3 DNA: TGTGCCAGCAGCGTAGTTGCCCACTCCGGGGAGCTGTTTTTT. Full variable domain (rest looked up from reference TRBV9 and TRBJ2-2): DSGVTQTPKHLITATGQRVTLRCSPRSGDLSVYWYQQSLDQGLQFLIQYYNGEERAKGNILERFSAQQFPDLHSELNLSSLELGDSALYFCASSVVAHSGELFFGEGSRLTVL.

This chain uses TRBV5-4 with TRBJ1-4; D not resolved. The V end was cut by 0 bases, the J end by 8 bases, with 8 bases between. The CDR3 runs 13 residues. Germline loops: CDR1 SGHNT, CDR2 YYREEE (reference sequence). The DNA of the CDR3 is TGTGCCAGCAGCTTGGGTGGGAGCGAAAAACTGTTTTTT. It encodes CASSLGGSEKLFF.

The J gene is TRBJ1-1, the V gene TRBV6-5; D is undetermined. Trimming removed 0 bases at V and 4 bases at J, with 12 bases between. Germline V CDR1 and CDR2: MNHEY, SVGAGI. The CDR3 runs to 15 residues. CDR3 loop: CASSYSTAQATEAFF. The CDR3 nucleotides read TGTGCCAGCAGTTACTCGACTGCCCAAGCCACTGAAGCTTTCTTT.

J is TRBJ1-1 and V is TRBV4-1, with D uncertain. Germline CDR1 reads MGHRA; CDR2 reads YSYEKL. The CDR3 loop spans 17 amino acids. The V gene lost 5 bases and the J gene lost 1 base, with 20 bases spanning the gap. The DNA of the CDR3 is TGCGCCAGCAGCGCTCAGATAGGTCGGAGAGGGAACACTGAAGCTTTCTTT. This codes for CASSAQIGRRGNTEAFF.

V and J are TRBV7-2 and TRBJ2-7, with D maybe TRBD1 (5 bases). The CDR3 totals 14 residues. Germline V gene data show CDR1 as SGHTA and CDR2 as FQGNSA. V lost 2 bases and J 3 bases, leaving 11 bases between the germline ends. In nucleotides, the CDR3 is TGTGCCAGCAGCTTATGGGGCAGAGACTACGAGCAGTACTTC. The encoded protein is CASSLWGRDYEQYF.

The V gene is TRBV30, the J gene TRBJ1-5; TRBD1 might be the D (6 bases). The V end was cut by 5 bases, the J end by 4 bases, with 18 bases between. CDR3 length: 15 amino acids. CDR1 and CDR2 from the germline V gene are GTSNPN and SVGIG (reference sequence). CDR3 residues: CAWGRGGQRNQPQHF. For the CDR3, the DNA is TGTGCCTGGGGGAGGGGCGGACAGAGAAATCAGCCCCAGCATTTT.

CDR3 sequence reads: CASSLGVTGEGYTF. The CDR3 nucleotides read TGCGCCAGCAGCTTGGGGGTAACAGGGGAAGGCTACACCTTC. V gene TRBV5-1 combines with J gene TRBJ1-2; TRBD1 aligns across 7 bases. Germline V gene sequence: CDR1 SGHRS, CDR2 YFSETQ. Trimming took 0 bases from V and 8 from J; bases not matched to a gene: 7. CDR3 length: 14 residues.

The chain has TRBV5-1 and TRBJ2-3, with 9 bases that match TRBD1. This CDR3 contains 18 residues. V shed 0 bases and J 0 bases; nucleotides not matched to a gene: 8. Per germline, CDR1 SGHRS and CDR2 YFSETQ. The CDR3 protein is CASSLGGLGTGSTDTQYF. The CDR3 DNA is TGCGCCAGCAGCTTGGGGGGACTGGGGACAGGGAGCACAGATACGCAGTATTTT.

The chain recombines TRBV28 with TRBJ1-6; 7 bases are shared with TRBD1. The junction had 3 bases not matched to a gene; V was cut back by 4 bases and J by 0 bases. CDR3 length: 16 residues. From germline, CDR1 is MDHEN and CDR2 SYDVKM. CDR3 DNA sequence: TGTGCCAGCAGTTGGGGGGACAGCTCCTATAATTCACCCCTCCACTTT. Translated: CASSWGDSSYNSPLHF.

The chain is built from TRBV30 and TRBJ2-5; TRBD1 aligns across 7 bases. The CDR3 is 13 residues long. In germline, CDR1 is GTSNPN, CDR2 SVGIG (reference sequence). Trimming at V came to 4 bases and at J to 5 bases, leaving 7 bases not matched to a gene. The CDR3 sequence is CAWTDRLGETQYF. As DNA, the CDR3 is TGTGCCTGGACGGACAGGCTCGGGGAGACCCAGTACTTC.

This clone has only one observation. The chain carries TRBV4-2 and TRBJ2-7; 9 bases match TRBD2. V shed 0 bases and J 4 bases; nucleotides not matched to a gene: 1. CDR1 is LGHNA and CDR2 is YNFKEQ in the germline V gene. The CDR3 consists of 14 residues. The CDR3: CASSQEAGGYEQYF. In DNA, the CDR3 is TGTGCCAGCAGCCAAGAGGCGGGGGGGTACGAGCAGTACTTC.

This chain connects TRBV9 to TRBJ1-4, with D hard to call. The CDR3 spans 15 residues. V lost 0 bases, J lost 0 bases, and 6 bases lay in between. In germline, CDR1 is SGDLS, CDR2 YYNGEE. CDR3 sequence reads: CASSVVGSTNEKLFF. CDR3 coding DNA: TGTGCCAGCAGCGTAGTCGGTTCAACTAATGAAAAACTGTTTTTT.

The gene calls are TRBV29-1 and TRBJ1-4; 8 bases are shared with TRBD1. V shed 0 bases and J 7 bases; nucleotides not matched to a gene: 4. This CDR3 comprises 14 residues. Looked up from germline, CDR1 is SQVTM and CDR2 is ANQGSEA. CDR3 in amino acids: CSVEEDRGREKLFF. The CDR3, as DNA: TGCAGCGTTGAAGAAGACAGGGGACGTGAAAAACTGTTTTTT.